Following are 4 T cell receptor beta chains from one sample sequenced in a study of blood T cells in healthy people across ages (dated by TCRdb to the mid-2010s). Library preparation used 5' RACE. Instrument on record: Illumina HiSeq 2500. A second PCR of about 7 to 12 cycles was run with a J-beta primer mix and a sample-barcoded 5' primer. Starting from the raw public reads, TCRdb applied fastp trimming at Q25, assembled clones with MiXCR and retained in-frame beta chains. Rows are unified per CDR3 protein, each entry keeping the most common DNA and genes. This sample lists 1.5 million to 1.9 million distinct CDR3 sequences; 35% to 45% were detected once. Of the sample, roughly 3.7% is held by the ten largest clones. The sample taken for sequencing was blood. The receptors originated from a woman between 18 and 29 years old in good health.

The V call is TRBV7-9, the J call TRBJ1-1, with D unresolved. Deletions cut 3 bases from V and 1 base from J, with 6 bases between. The CDR3 is made up of 13 amino acids. Germline CDR1 is SEHNR and CDR2 is FQNEAQ (reference sequence). CDR3 region: CASSFFTNTEAFF. DNA of the CDR3: TGTGCCAGCAGCTTTTTTACGAACACTGAAGCTTTCTTT.

This clonotype was found a few times. The genes are TRBV12-3 or TRBV12-4 and TRBJ2-5, with TRBD2 identical over 15 bases. The DNA end lines up better with TRBJ2-7; the J call may be wrong. This CDR3 spans 17 amino acids. The CDR3, as DNA: TGTGCCAGCAGTTTAGGGACTAGCGGGGGGGTTAATCTCGAGCAGTACTTC. Translated, it gives CASSLGTSGGVNLEQYF.

This clonotype was observed a few times. The chain carries TRBV9 and TRBJ2-5; possible D gene TRBD1, 5 bases. Per germline, CDR1 SGDLS and CDR2 YYNGEE. The CDR3 is 13 amino acids. Trimming pared 0 bases from V and 4 bases from J, leaving 7 bases between. CDR3 sequence: CASSVGTRETQYF. In DNA form, the CDR3 reads TGTGCCAGCAGCGTAGGGACACGAGAGACCCAGTACTTC.

V is TRBV11-2 and J is TRBJ2-7; D ambiguous. The germline CDR1 and CDR2 sequences are SGHAT and FQNNGV. V lost 5 bases, J lost 3 bases, and 11 bases lay in between. The length of the CDR3 is 13 residues. CDR3 DNA sequence: TGTGCCAGCAGCCCACCGGTCCGCTACGAGCAGTACTTC. This sequence encodes CASSPPVRYEQYF.